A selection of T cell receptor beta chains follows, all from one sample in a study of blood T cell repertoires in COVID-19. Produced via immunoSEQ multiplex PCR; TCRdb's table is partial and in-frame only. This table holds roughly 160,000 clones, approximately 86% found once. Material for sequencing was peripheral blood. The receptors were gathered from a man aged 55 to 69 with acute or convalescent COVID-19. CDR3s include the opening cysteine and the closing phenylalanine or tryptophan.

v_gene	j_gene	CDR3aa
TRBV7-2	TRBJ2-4	CASSQYQGTNIQYF
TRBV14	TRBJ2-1	CASSQDIGRGIVNEQFF
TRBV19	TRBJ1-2	CASSIRGTYGYTF
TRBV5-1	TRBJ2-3	CASTSTSGGQTDTQYF
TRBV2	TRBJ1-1	CASAREGGSVGAFF
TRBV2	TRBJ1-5	CASSASRGQPQHF
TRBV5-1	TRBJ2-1	CASSLERAYNEQFF
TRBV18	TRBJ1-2	CASSPQGSNYGYTF
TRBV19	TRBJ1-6	CASRGTGGRSPLHF
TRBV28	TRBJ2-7	CASSLFGGRYYEQYF
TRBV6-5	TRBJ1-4	CASSRGGPREKLFF
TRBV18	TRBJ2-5	CASSLSDGETQYF
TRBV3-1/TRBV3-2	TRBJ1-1	CASSQWQGTTEAFF
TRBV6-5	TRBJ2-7	CASQGGYEQYF
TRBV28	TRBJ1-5	CASSPHGGGAYSNQPQHF
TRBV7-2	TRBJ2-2	CASSLQSGLNTGELFF
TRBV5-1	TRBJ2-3	CASSPGLTDTDTQYF
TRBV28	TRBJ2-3	CASSPLAGTDTQYF
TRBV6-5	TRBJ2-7	CASSPTSGSYEQYF
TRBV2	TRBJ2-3	CASTGQATDTQYF
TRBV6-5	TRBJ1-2	CASSYGQRYGYTF
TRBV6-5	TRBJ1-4	CAIGGLYNEKLFF
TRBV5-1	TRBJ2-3	CASSSADTQYF
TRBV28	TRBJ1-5	CASSLRSNQPQHF
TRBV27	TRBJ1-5	CASSLNRDSRYNQPQHF
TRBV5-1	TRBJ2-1	CASSSLPGLAFSEQFF
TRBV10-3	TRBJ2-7	CAISESATGQSYEQYF
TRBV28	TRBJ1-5	CASSLRDRAKPQHF
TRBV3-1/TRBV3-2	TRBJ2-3	CASSQGQVADTQYF
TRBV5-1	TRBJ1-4	CASSQGSNEKLFF